This T cell receptor (beta chain) comes out of a study of CXCR3-negative and CXCR3-positive naive CD8 T cells. Study conclusions and caveats: In CXCR3-positive naive cells, the TRB CDR3s were more hydrophobic than in CXCR3-negative naive cells. CXCR3-negative and CXCR3-positive naive cells shared comparable TRBV-TRBJ usage, but memory cells did not.

TRB cDNA was prepared as libraries by UMI-labeled 5' RACE. TCRdb reprocessed the 5' RACE reads and reports one entry per CDR3 protein, with no DNA. The listing contains about 90,000 distinct CDR3 sequences. CDR3 length: 16 residues. The germline CDR1 and CDR2 sequences are KGHSH and LQKENI. Concerning this clonotype: Its antigen is as yet unknown.

V and J are TRBV18 and TRBJ1-5; lacking DNA, the TRBD1 call made by TCRdb goes unchecked. The sequence came from a human donor in good health. Some clones in this sample may be carry-over from other donors' samples. The specimen was naive CXCR3- CD8+ T cells from blood. As for subset: CD45RO-CCR7+CD27+CD95- naive CD8+ T cells lacking CXCR3 (TNR3-). The CDR3 sequence is CASSQGTGGAGKPQHF.